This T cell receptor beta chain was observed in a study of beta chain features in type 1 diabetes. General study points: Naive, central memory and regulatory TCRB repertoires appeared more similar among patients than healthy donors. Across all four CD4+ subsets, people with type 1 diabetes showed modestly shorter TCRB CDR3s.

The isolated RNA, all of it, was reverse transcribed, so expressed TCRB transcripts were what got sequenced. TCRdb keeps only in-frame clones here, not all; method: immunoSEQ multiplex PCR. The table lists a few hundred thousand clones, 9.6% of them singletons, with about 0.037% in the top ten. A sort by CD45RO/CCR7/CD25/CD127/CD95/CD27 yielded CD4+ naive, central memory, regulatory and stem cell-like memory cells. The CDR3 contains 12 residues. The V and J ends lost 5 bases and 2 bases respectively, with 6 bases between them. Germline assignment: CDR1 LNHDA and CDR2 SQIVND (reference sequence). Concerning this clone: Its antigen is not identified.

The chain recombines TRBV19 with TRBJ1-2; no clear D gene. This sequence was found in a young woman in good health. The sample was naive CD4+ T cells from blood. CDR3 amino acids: CASSDGNYGYTF. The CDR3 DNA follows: TGTGCCAGTAGTGACGGGAACTATGGCTACACCTTC. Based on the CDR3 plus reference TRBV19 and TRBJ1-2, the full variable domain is DGGITQSPKYLFRKEGQNVTLSCEQNLNHDAMYWYRQDPGQGLRLIYYSQIVNDFQKGDIAEGYSVSREKKESFPLTVTSAQKNPTAFYLCASSDGNYGYTFGSGTRLTVV.